Following are 28 T cell receptor beta chains from one sample sequenced in a study of shared clonotypes between healthy human individuals. Method: immunoSEQ multiplex PCR; TCRdb's copy keeps in-frame clones and lacks some. The sample carries about half a million clones, about 84% recorded once. Sequencing was carried out using PBMCs. Receptor source: a woman in her 40s in good health. Some clones in this sample may be carry-over from other donors' samples.

This chain's CDR3 is CASSLPRNEQFF. CDR3 sequence (DNA): TGTGCCAGCAGTCTCCCGCGGAATGAGCAGTTCTTC. V and J are TRBV7-2 and TRBJ2-1; D ambiguous. Per the germline V gene, CDR1 is SGHTA and CDR2 is FQGNSA. Deletions cut 6 bases from V and 7 bases from J, with 10 bases between. The CDR3 sequence is 12 residues long. The full variable domain, its missing parts supplied by reference TRBV7-2 and TRBJ2-1, is GAGVSQSPSNKVTEKGKDVELRCDPISGHTALYWYRQSLGQGLEFLIYFQGNSAPDKSGLPSDRFSAERTGGSVSTLTIQRTQQEDSAVYLCASSLPRNEQFFGPGTRLTVL.

This clone appeared many times. V usage is TRBV27 and J usage is TRBJ2-1; 9 nucleotides agree with TRBD2. Germline assignment: CDR1 MNHEY and CDR2 SMNVEV (reference sequence). Losses at the gene ends were 4 bases for V and 2 bases for J; bases not matched to a gene: 6. This CDR3 comprises 16 residues. The CDR3 DNA reads as TGTGCCAGCAGTTCTAGCGGGGTGGATGCCTACAATGAGCAGTTCTTC. Residues: CASSSSGVDAYNEQFF.

This clone was detected once. CDR3 DNA sequence: TGTGCCAGCAGCCGCGTGGGGGCAGCGGGATCAGATACGCAGTATTTT. Encoded protein: CASSRVGAAGSDTQYF. This sequence joins TRBV7-3 and TRBJ2-3; possible D gene TRBD2, 7 bases. This CDR3 has 16 residues. V lost 5 bases and J lost 4, with 19 bases in between. Germline values: CDR1 SGHTA, CDR2 FQGTGA.

Turning to this clone: A far larger clone is just one base off, so this is likely a read error. The V and J genes are TRBV28 and TRBJ1-2; D is possibly TRBD1 (6 bases). Trimming removed 6 bases from V and 4 bases from J, with 21 bases in between. In germline, CDR1 is MDHEN, CDR2 SYDVKM. The CDR3 runs to 16 residues. The CDR3 nucleotides read TGTGCCAGCAGCACACGCTTTATAGGGGACACCTATGGCTACACCTTC. Protein: CASSTRFIGDTYGYTF.

Regarding this clone: Sequence at one end of the junction differs from germline and may be a read error. The rearrangement joins TRBV4-2 to TRBJ1-5; D is unclear. CDR3 length equals 15 residues. Germline assignment: CDR1 LGHNA and CDR2 YNFKEQ. The CDR3 sequence is CASGQDRAGYQPHHF. The CDR3 DNA reads TGTGCCAGCGGCCAAGATAGGGCGGGGTATCAGCCCCATCATTTT.

This clone was counted once. V gene TRBV7-3 combines with J gene TRBJ2-2, with TRBD1 as a possible D gene (6 bases). V was clipped by 5 bases and J by 1 base, with 11 bases between them. The CDR3 sequence is 15 residues long. Per germline, CDR1 SGHTA and CDR2 FQGTGA. CDR3 in amino acids: CASSPQGGNTGELFF. CDR3 DNA: TGTGCCAGCAGCCCCCAAGGGGGGAACACCGGGGAGCTGTTTTTT.

DNA for the CDR3: TGTGCCAGCAGCCCGTACGCGGGAGGGGGGAATGAGCAGTTCTTC. It translates to CASSPYAGGGNEQFF. The gene calls are TRBV2 and TRBJ2-1; TRBD2 matches at 9 bases. V lost 6 bases, J lost 7 bases, and 10 bases stayed unmatched. Germline CDR1 and CDR2: SNHLY and FYNNEI. CDR3 length: 15 residues.

The chain employs TRBV5-1 and TRBJ2-3; D is unresolved. The CDR3 contains 13 residues. The germline V gene encodes CDR1 SGHRS and CDR2 YFSETQ. The V gene lost 6 bases and the J gene lost 0 bases, with 8 bases spanning the gap. The CDR3 region has the DNA TGCGCCAGCACCCAAACCAGCACAGATACGCAGTATTTT. Its translation: CASTQTSTDTQYF.

Concerning this clone itself: A far larger clone lies a single base away; this is likely a read error. The rearrangement links TRBV29-1 to TRBJ2-1; D is unresolved. The germline gives CDR1 SQVTM, CDR2 ANQGSEA. The CDR3 totals 13 residues. V was shortened by 6 bases and J by 9 bases, with 18 bases between the two germline ends. The DNA for the CDR3 is TGCAGCGTCGTTGCGCCTCGGGTGGGTGAGCAGTTCTTC. This gives the protein CSVVAPRVGEQFF.

DNA for the CDR3: TGTGCCAGCAGTTACTCGCTCGCAAGGGGAGATACGCAGTATTTT. Its protein product is CASSYSLARGDTQYF. V and J are TRBV6-6 and TRBJ2-3; maybe TRBD1 (5 bases). The length of the CDR3 is 15 residues. Looked up from germline, CDR1 is MNHNY and CDR2 is SVGAGI (reference sequence). V lost 0 bases and J lost 5, with 12 bases in between.

The J gene is TRBJ2-7, the V gene TRBV4-1, with D tentatively TRBD1 (6 bases). CDR1 and CDR2 (germline): MGHRA, YSYEKL. The CDR3 loop spans 16 amino acids. V dropped 3 bases and J dropped 7 bases, with 22 bases sitting between them. CDR3 nucleotides: TGCGCCAGCAGCCACCTCCCAAGGGGACATTCTTGGGAGCAGTACTTC. Protein product: CASSHLPRGHSWEQYF.

The chain employs TRBV10-3 and TRBJ2-3; weak D call: TRBD2 (6 bases). Between the trimmed V and J ends, which lost 4 bases and 2 bases, there was a span of 13 bases. Germline V lookup: CDR1 ENHRY, CDR2 SYGVKD. The CDR3 is 15 amino acids. CDR3 coding DNA: TGTGCCATCAGTGCTATTAGCGGCAACACAGATACGCAGTATTTT. This encodes CAISAISGNTDTQYF.

This clone was counted a few times. A far larger clone is just one base off, so this is likely a read error. V and J are TRBV19 and TRBJ1-5, with a possible D match to TRBD1 (5 bases). The CDR3 has 14 amino acids. CDR1 is LNHDA and CDR2 is SQIVND in the germline V gene (reference sequence). V was clipped by 6 bases and J by 7 bases, with 16 bases between them. The CDR3 bases are TGTGCCAGTAGGGGCGAGGGGATTAGCCAGCCCCAGCATTTT. This encodes CASRGEGISQPQHF.

The chain joins TRBV4-1 to TRBJ2-5; tentatively, D is TRBD2 (6 bases). V gave up 4 bases and J gave up 2 bases, with 14 bases separating them. The germline CDR1 and CDR2 sequences are MGHRA and YSYEKL. This CDR3 spans 15 amino acids. CDR3 in amino acids: CASSLLGLLQETQYF. CDR3 nucleotide sequence: TGCGCCAGCAGCCTTCTCGGACTATTACAAGAGACCCAGTACTTC.

This chain links TRBV25-1 with TRBJ2-6; D might be TRBD1 or TRBD2, each matching 5 bases. Germline-derived CDR1 and CDR2 are MGHDK and SYGVNS. V dropped 3 bases and J dropped 4 bases, with 16 bases sitting between them. The CDR3 sequence is 17 residues long. This CDR3 reads CASSDPSGPAGANVLTF. CDR3 nucleotide sequence: TGTGCCAGCAGTGATCCCTCGGGGCCAGCCGGGGCCAACGTCCTGACTTTC.

This chain joins TRBV27 and TRBJ1-1, with D uncertain. CDR1 and CDR2 from the germline V gene are MNHEY and SMNVEV (reference sequence). Trimming took off 6 bases at V and 5 bases at J, with 16 bases between the two ends. This CDR3 spans 14 amino acids. The chain's CDR3 is CASSSGLGRTEAFF. The CDR3 DNA is TGTGCCAGCAGCTCGGGGTTGGGGAGGACTGAAGCTTTCTTT.

The chain joins TRBV6-6 to TRBJ1-5; D is unresolved. The CDR3 has 14 residues. Germline V gene data show CDR1 as MNHNY and CDR2 as SVGAGI (reference sequence). Trimming stripped 7 bases from V and 5 bases from J, with 15 bases between. This CDR3 is CASTIYDGYQPQHF. CDR3 bases: TGTGCCAGCACTATATACGACGGTTATCAGCCCCAGCATTTT.

This clone came up a few times. The chain couples TRBV5-1 to TRBJ2-5, with 7 nucleotides matching TRBD1. The CDR3 extends over 13 amino acids. The ends lost 6 bases at V and 5 bases at J; junction bases unmatched: 7. The germline V gene has CDR1 SGHRS and CDR2 YFSETQ. The DNA for the CDR3 is TGCGCCAGCACCCAGGGGGAGAGGGAGACCCAGTACTTC. Protein: CASTQGERETQYF.

The rearrangement joins TRBV19 to TRBJ1-5; possible D gene TRBD1, 5 bases. The ends were cut back, 0 bases at V and 2 bases at J, with 8 bases in the middle. The CDR3 consists of 15 residues. Germline CDR1 reads LNHDA; CDR2 reads SQIVND (reference sequence). CDR3 nucleotides: TGTGCCAGTAGTATAGATACGGGGGGCAATCAGCCCCAGCATTTT. Its translation: CASSIDTGGNQPQHF. The entire variable domain, with the rest obtained from reference TRBV19 and TRBJ1-5, is as follows: DGGITQSPKYLFRKEGQNVTLSCEQNLNHDAMYWYRQDPGQGLRLIYYSQIVNDFQKGDIAEGYSVSREKKESFPLTVTSAQKNPTAFYLCASSIDTGGNQPQHFGDGTRLSIL.

V gene TRBV6-5 combines with J gene TRBJ1-3; D is unclear. This CDR3 comprises 14 residues. Germline values: CDR1 MNHEY, CDR2 SVGAGI. Trimming took 6 bases from V and 0 from J, leaving 9 bases between them. The CDR3 bases are TGTGCCAGCAGCCCTGACGACTCTGGAAACACCATATATTTT. Translation gives CASSPDDSGNTIYF.

This clone was counted once. This likely traces to a read error, being one base from a far larger clone. Within the sample, other DNA sequences also encode this same CDR3. This chain joins TRBV4-3 and TRBJ2-3; D uncertain. Germline V gene data show CDR1 as LGHNA and CDR2 as YSLEER. This CDR3 spans 15 amino acids. CDR3 sequence (DNA): TGCGCTAGCAGCCAAGATAGGCTGGGTGCAGATACGCAGTATTTT. The encoded protein is CASSQDRLGADTQYF.

This clone turned up a few times. This rearrangement joins TRBV30 to TRBJ1-4; D call uncertain. Germline V gene sequence: CDR1 GTSNPN, CDR2 SVGIG (reference sequence). V lost 5 bases and J lost 8, with 12 bases in between. CDR3 length equals 12 residues. CDR3 DNA: TGTGCCTGGGGGGTGCAGTCGGAAAAACTGTTTTTT. Its translation is CAWGVQSEKLFF. The full variable domain, rest sourced from reference TRBV30 and TRBJ1-4, is SQTIHQWPATLVQPVGSPLSLECTVEGTSNPNLYWYRQAAGRGLQLLFYSVGIGQISSEVPQNLSASRPQDRQFILSSKKLLLSDSGFYLCAWGVQSEKLFFGSGTQLSVL.

This clone was counted only a few times. A far larger clone differs by one base, so this is likely a read error. This chain connects TRBV6-6 to TRBJ2-2, with a weak D call TRBD1 (6 bases). CDR1 and CDR2 from the germline V gene are MNHNY and SVGAGI (reference sequence). Trimming cost V 6 bases and J 9 bases, with 20 bases left between them. This CDR3 region has 15 residues. The CDR3 loop is CASRPQGSGTWELFF. The CDR3 nucleotides are TGTGCCAGCAGGCCACAGGGTTCGGGTACCTGGGAGCTGTTTTTT.

A remark on this clone: A far larger clone is one nucleotide away, so this likely arose from a read error. The chain has TRBV4-1 and TRBJ1-1; 7 bases match TRBD1. CDR3 length equals 14 residues. Germline CDR1 reads MGHRA; CDR2 reads YSYEKL. CDR3 sequence (DNA): TGCGCCAGCAGCCGGACAGGAGCCAACACTAAAGCTTTCTTT. As protein: CASSRTGANTKAFF.

The CDR3 DNA reads as TGTGCCAGCAGGGGAACGGGTAACTATGGCTACACCTTC. It translates to CASRGTGNYGYTF. The chain joins TRBV2 to TRBJ1-2, with D unresolved. V was pared by 6 bases and J by 1 base, with 9 bases between. Germline-derived CDR1 and CDR2 are SNHLY and FYNNEI. The CDR3 extends over 13 amino acids.

Points on this clone: This likely stems from a read error, as it lies one base from a far larger clone. The J gene is TRBJ2-6, the V gene TRBV30; D could derive from TRBD1 or TRBD2 (5 bases each). Germline V gives CDR1 GTSNPN, CDR2 SVGIG (reference sequence). The CDR3 length is 16 residues. CDR3 nucleotides: TGTGCCTGGAGTGTTACGGGGTTCTCTGGGGCCAGCGTCCTGACTTTC. Protein: CAWSVTGFSGASVLTF.

This chain joins TRBV5-1 and TRBJ2-7, with D unresolved. V lost 4 bases and J lost 0, with 11 bases in between. This CDR3 has 14 amino acids. Germline-derived CDR1 and CDR2 are SGHRS and YFSETQ. In DNA, the CDR3 is TGCGCCAGCAGCCCCAGTATCAGCTCCTACGAGCAGTACTTC. Protein: CASSPSISSYEQYF.

The V and J genes are TRBV5-1 and TRBJ2-1; the D is unclear. CDR1 and CDR2 from the germline V gene are SGHRS and YFSETQ. Trimming stripped 0 bases from V and 4 bases from J, with 11 bases between. The CDR3 runs 15 residues. The CDR3 loop is CASSLEARKYNEQFF. The CDR3 region has the DNA TGCGCCAGCAGCTTGGAAGCGCGGAAATACAATGAGCAGTTCTTC.